Shown below are 24 T cell receptor beta chains from a single sample sequenced in a study of shared clonotypes between healthy human individuals. Sequenced by immunoSEQ multiplex PCR; TCRdb stores in-frame clones only, minus some. Of some 2,100,000 clones listed, 93% were seen once; the top ten hold 1.5% to 2%. It was CD45RO-negative cells, positively selected for CCR7, that made up naive CD8 cells, with terminally differentiated effector memory CD45RA+ cells excluded. The sample comprised naive CD8+ T cells from PBMCs. The receptors shown here come from a man aged 18 to 30 in good health. Some clones in this sample may be carry-over from other donors' samples.

This chain uses TRBV30 with TRBJ2-7, with TRBD1 as a possible D gene (6 bases). The CDR3 contains 15 residues. Trimming pared 4 bases from V and 4 bases from J, leaving 20 bases between. The germline V gene has CDR1 GTSNPN and CDR2 SVGIG (reference sequence). This CDR3 reads CAWNLVDRPLYEQYF. The DNA for the CDR3 is TGTGCCTGGAATTTAGTGGACAGACCTTTGTACGAGCAGTACTTC.

This clone came up a few times. The chain uses TRBV6-5 and TRBJ1-1; D perhaps matches TRBD1 (6 bases). Trimming shortened V by 5 bases and J by 8 bases, and 15 bases separated the two germline ends. The CDR3 is 13 amino acids. Germline loops: CDR1 MNHEY, CDR2 SVGAGI. CDR3 region: CASSRPRGEEAFF. The CDR3 DNA reads as TGTGCCAGCAGTCGACCGAGGGGGGAAGAAGCTTTCTTT.

The chain carries TRBV12-5 and TRBJ1-2; TRBD1 is a possible D gene (6 bases). The CDR3 runs 15 residues. Trimming pared 3 bases from V and 4 bases from J, leaving 15 bases between. The germline V gene encodes CDR1 LGHNT and CDR2 FRNRAP. The CDR3 region is CASGFGQRKPYGYTF. In DNA form, the CDR3 reads TGTGCTAGTGGTTTTGGACAGCGAAAACCCTATGGCTACACCTTC.

The genes are TRBV5-4 and TRBJ1-1; possible D gene TRBD1, 5 bases. This CDR3 has 16 amino acids. Deletions cut 2 bases from V and 1 base from J, with 15 bases between. CDR1 is SGHNT and CDR2 is YYREEE in the germline V gene (reference sequence). DNA for the CDR3: TGTGCCAGCAGCTTCTGGGGCCTCACGTCGAACACTGAAGCTTTCTTT. It specifies CASSFWGLTSNTEAFF.

The chain recombines TRBV7-9 with TRBJ2-7, with D possibly matching TRBD1 (6 bases). The germline V and J ends were trimmed by 6 bases and 3 bases, with 15 bases remaining between them. The CDR3 totals 14 residues. Per germline, CDR1 SEHNR and CDR2 FQNEAQ (reference sequence). DNA of the CDR3: TGTGCCAGCAGTACGGGGCAGGGGATCTACGAGCAGTACTTC. The encoded protein is CASSTGQGIYEQYF. The complete variable domain, with remaining parts taken from reference TRBV7-9 and TRBJ2-7, reads DTGVSQNPRHKITKRGQNVTFRCDPISEHNRLYWYRQTLGQGPEFLTYFQNEAQLEKSRLLSDRFSAERPKGSFSTLEIQRTEQGDSAMYLCASSTGQGIYEQYFGPGTRLTVT.

This sequence joins TRBV5-6 and TRBJ1-3; 9 positions match TRBD1. CDR3 size: 17 residues. V was pared by 2 bases and J by 4 bases, with 10 bases of the junction left unmatched. Germline values: CDR1 SGHDT, CDR2 YYEEEE. CDR3 sequence: CASSLGAGTGKGNTIYF. CDR3 DNA sequence: TGTGCCAGCAGCTTAGGGGCCGGGACAGGGAAAGGAAACACCATATATTTT.

V and J are TRBV16 and TRBJ1-1; D gene uncertain. The CDR3 length is 11 residues. Germline V gene data show CDR1 as KGHSY and CDR2 as FQNENV. V was cut by 2 bases and J by 8 bases, with 6 bases left in between. CDR3 sequence: CASSQHMEAFF. For the CDR3, the DNA is TGTGCCAGCAGCCAACACATGGAAGCTTTCTTT.

This chain links TRBV7-8 with TRBJ2-7; 7 nucleotides match TRBD1. Germline-derived CDR1 and CDR2 are SGHVS and FQNEAQ. There are 17 residues in the CDR3. With 1 base clipped from V and 3 bases from J, the junction kept 12 bases outside the gene matches. The CDR3 nucleotides are TGTGCCAGCAGCTTAGGGCTATTGGGCCAGGGGGACTACGAGCAGTACTTC. Residues: CASSLGLLGQGDYEQYF.

V gene TRBV7-9 combines with J gene TRBJ2-1; 9 bases are shared with TRBD1. Germline V gives CDR1 SEHNR, CDR2 FQNEAQ (reference sequence). CDR3 length: 16 residues. J gave up 7 bases and V 5 bases, and 12 bases lay outside the gene matches. CDR3 coding DNA: TGTGCCAGCAGCAAACCCACAGGGGGCAGCGGGAATGAGCAGTTCTTC. Amino acids: CASSKPTGGSGNEQFF. Variable domain in full (rest from reference TRBV7-9 and TRBJ2-1): DTGVSQNPRHKITKRGQNVTFRCDPISEHNRLYWYRQTLGQGPEFLTYFQNEAQLEKSRLLSDRFSAERPKGSFSTLEIQRTEQGDSAMYLCASSKPTGGSGNEQFFGPGTRLTVL.

This chain links TRBV9 with TRBJ2-2; weak D call: TRBD2 (5 bases). The CDR3 loop spans 15 amino acids. V was shortened by 4 bases and J by 1 base, with 11 bases between the two germline ends. The germline gives CDR1 SGDLS, CDR2 YYNGEE. The CDR3 sequence: CASSISGKNTGELFF. In DNA, the CDR3 is TGTGCCAGCAGCATATCGGGAAAGAACACCGGGGAGCTGTTTTTT.

J is TRBJ2-7 and V is TRBV25-1; possible D gene TRBD2, 6 bases. V lost 0 bases and J lost 3, with 12 bases in between. The CDR3 contains 15 residues. Germline CDR1 is MGHDK and CDR2 is SYGVNS. The CDR3 loop reads CASSEYTSQGYEQYF. Written as DNA, the CDR3 is TGTGCCAGCAGTGAATACACTAGCCAGGGCTACGAGCAGTACTTC.

The chain is built from TRBV19 and TRBJ2-1, with TRBD2 matching 8 bases. The CDR3 is made up of 18 amino acids. CDR1 is LNHDA and CDR2 is SQIVND in the germline V gene (reference sequence). V dropped 2 bases and J dropped 0; count of bases not matched to a gene: 9. CDR3 nucleotide sequence: TGTGCCAGTAGTATAAAAGCGGGGGTCCTGAGCTCCTACAATGAGCAGTTCTTC. Residues: CASSIKAGVLSSYNEQFF.

V gene TRBV28 combines with J gene TRBJ2-5, with 8 bases identical to TRBD2. This CDR3 comprises 16 residues. The ends lost 3 bases at V and 4 bases at J; junction bases unmatched: 10. The germline gives CDR1 MDHEN, CDR2 SYDVKM. The CDR3: CASSFELTSGRETQYF. In DNA form, the CDR3 reads TGTGCCAGCAGTTTTGAGTTAACTAGCGGAAGAGAGACCCAGTACTTC.

This chain links TRBV15 with TRBJ2-1, with 16 bases lining up with TRBD2. Germline V CDR1 and CDR2: LNHNV, YYDKDF (reference sequence). After removal of 8 bases from V and 8 bases from J, the junction contained 9 bases not matched to a gene. This CDR3 contains 16 residues. The CDR3 nucleotides read TGTGCCACCTGGGGGGGACTAGCGGGAGGGAGCCATGAGCAGTTCTTC. It yields the protein CATWGGLAGGSHEQFF. Variable domain in full (rest from reference TRBV15 and TRBJ2-1): DAMVIQNPRYQVTQFGKPVTLSCSQTLNHNVMYWYQQKSSQAPKLLFHYYDKDFNNEADTPDNFQSRRPNTSFCFLDIRSPGLGDTAMYLCATWGGLAGGSHEQFFGPGTRLTVL.

The V and J genes are TRBV5-6 and TRBJ1-2, with unresolved D. CDR1 is SGHDT, CDR2 YYEEEE, per germline. Trimming pared 5 bases from V and 8 bases from J, leaving 19 bases between. This CDR3 is built from 14 residues. The CDR3 coding sequence is TGTGCCAGCAGTATCGGACGGACCGGTGAAGGCTACACCTTC. This encodes CASSIGRTGEGYTF.

V is TRBV28 and J is TRBJ1-6, with D unresolved. Trimming stripped 1 base from V and 8 bases from J, with 12 bases between. CDR1 and CDR2 (germline): MDHEN, SYDVKM. This CDR3 spans 15 amino acids. Written as DNA, the CDR3 is TGTGCCAGCAGTTTATATCTAGGTAGTGATTCACCCCTCCACTTT. It is translated as CASSLYLGSDSPLHF.

The J gene is TRBJ2-5, the V gene TRBV29-1; the D is unclear. The CDR3 loop spans 12 amino acids. Trimming took 4 bases from V and 5 from J, leaving 11 bases between them. The germline V gene encodes CDR1 SQVTM and CDR2 ANQGSEA. The CDR3 DNA follows: TGCAGCGTTGTAAGCCCGGCTGAGACCCAGTACTTC. Translated, it gives CSVVSPAETQYF.

This clone occurred once. This rearrangement joins TRBV2 to TRBJ2-5; D may correspond to TRBD1 or TRBD2 (6 bases each). With 3 bases removed from V and 2 bases from J, the gap between germline ends came to 16 bases. CDR1 SNHLY and CDR2 FYNNEI come from the germline V gene. The CDR3 runs 16 residues. CDR3 sequence: CASSDWGAASQETQYF. The CDR3 region has the DNA TGTGCCAGCAGTGACTGGGGGGCAGCTTCTCAAGAGACCCAGTACTTC.

CDR3 in DNA: TGTGCCAGCAGTTGGACAGCGTACTATGGCTACACCTTC. Its protein is CASSWTAYYGYTF. This chain uses TRBV27 with TRBJ1-2, with D perhaps matching TRBD1 (6 bases). The CDR3 length is 13 residues. Germline CDR1 and CDR2: MNHEY and SMNVEV (reference sequence). V was shortened by 4 bases and J by 3 bases, with 9 bases between the two germline ends.

This rearrangement joins TRBV5-8 to TRBJ2-1; 13 nucleotides align to TRBD2. This CDR3 region has 16 residues. Germline CDR1 and CDR2: SGHTS and YDEGEE. V lost 5 bases and J lost 9; bases outside the gene matches: 11. The CDR3 DNA reads as TGTGCCAGCAGAACTAGCGGGAGGGTCGACGAGGGTGAGCAGTTCTTC. This codes for CASRTSGRVDEGEQFF.

Worth noting for this clone: The sample contains more than one DNA sequence encoding this CDR3. The J gene is TRBJ2-7, the V gene TRBV7-9; D could derive from TRBD1 or TRBD2 (5 bases each). CDR3 size: 14 residues. Germline CDR1 reads SEHNR; CDR2 reads FQNEAQ (reference sequence). Trimming pared 1 base from V and 2 bases from J, leaving 9 bases between. This CDR3 reads CASSLGGTTYEQYF. The CDR3 region has the DNA TGTGCCAGCAGCTTAGGGGGGACGACCTACGAGCAGTACTTC.

J is TRBJ2-3 and V is TRBV27; 11 bases align to TRBD2. With V trimmed by 1 base and J by 3 bases, 6 bases remained unmatched. This CDR3 has 17 amino acids. The germline gives CDR1 MNHEY, CDR2 SMNVEV (reference sequence). CDR3 nucleotides: TGTGCCAGCAGTTTATTTCGGGGACTAGCGGTGACAGATACGCAGTATTTT. Translation gives CASSLFRGLAVTDTQYF.

As for this clone: Other DNA sequences of this sample code for an identical CDR3. This rearrangement joins TRBV11-2 to TRBJ2-7; unclear D gene. The CDR3 length is 13 residues. The V end was cut by 5 bases, the J end by 0 bases, with 8 bases between. The germline V gene encodes CDR1 SGHAT and CDR2 FQNNGV. As DNA, the CDR3 is TGTGCCAGCAGCCTTTATAACTCCTACGAGCAGTACTTC. Its translation is CASSLYNSYEQYF.

The gene calls are TRBV7-8 and TRBJ2-7, with 7 bases aligning to TRBD2. In germline, CDR1 is SGHVS, CDR2 FQNEAQ. The CDR3 loop spans 13 amino acids. The J segment lost 1 base and the V segment lost 5 bases, leaving 2 bases of the junction unmatched. CDR3 sequence: CASSGLESYEQYF. The DNA of the CDR3 is TGTGCCAGCAGCGGACTAGAGTCCTACGAGCAGTACTTC. The variable domain in full, completed from reference TRBV7-8 and TRBJ2-7, reads GAGVSQSPRYKVAKRGQDVALRCDPISGHVSLFWYQQALGQGPEFLTYFQNEAQLDKSGLPSDRFFAERPEGSVSTLKIQRTQQEDSAVYLCASSGLESYEQYFGPGTRLTVT.